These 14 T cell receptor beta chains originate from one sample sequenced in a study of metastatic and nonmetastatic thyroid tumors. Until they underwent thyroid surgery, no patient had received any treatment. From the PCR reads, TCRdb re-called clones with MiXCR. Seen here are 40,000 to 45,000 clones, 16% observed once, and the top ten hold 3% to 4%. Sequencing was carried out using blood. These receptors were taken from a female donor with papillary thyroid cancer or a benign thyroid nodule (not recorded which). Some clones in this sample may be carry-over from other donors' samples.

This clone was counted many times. The DNA of the CDR3 is TGTGCCAGCAGTTTTGAGACAGGGGGCGGCGCGACCCAAGAGACCCAGTACTTC. Translating it yields CASSFETGGGATQETQYF. The genes are TRBV28 and TRBJ2-5; TRBD1 aligns across 10 bases. The CDR3 contains 18 residues. CDR1 is MDHEN and CDR2 is SYDVKM in the germline V gene. V lost 3 bases, J lost 1 base, and 11 bases stayed unmatched. Supplemented by reference TRBV28 and TRBJ2-5, the full variable domain reads DVKVTQSSRYLVKRTGEKVFLECVQDMDHENMFWYRQDPGLGLRLIYFSYDVKMKEKGDIPEGYSVSREKKERFSLILESASTNQTSMYLCASSFETGGGATQETQYFGPGTRLLVL.

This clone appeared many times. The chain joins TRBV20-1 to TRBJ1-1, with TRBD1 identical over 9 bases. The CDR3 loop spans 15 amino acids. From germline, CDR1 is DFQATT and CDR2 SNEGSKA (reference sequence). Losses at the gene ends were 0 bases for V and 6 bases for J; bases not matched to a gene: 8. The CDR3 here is CSARDPGQGFSEAFF. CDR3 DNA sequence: TGCAGTGCTAGAGATCCGGGACAGGGCTTCTCTGAAGCTTTCTTT.

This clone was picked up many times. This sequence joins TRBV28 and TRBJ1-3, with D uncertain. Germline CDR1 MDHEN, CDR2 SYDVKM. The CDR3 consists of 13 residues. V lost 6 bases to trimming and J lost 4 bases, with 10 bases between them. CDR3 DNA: TGTGCCAGCAGCGGGCTTGAGGGAAACACCATATATTTT. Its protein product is CASSGLEGNTIYF.

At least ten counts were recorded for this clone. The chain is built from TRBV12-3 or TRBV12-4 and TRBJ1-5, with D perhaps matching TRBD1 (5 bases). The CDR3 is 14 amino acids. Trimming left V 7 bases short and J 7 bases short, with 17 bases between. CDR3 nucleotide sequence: TGTGCCAGCACCCGGGGGGGGGGTCGGCAGCCCCAGCATTTT. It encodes CASTRGGGRQPQHF.

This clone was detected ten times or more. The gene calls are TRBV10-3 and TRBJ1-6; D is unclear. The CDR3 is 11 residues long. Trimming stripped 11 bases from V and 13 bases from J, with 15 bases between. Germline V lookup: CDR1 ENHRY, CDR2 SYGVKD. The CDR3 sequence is CAVGPFFPLHF. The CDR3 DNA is TGTGCCGTTGGACCGTTCTTTCCCCTCCACTTT.

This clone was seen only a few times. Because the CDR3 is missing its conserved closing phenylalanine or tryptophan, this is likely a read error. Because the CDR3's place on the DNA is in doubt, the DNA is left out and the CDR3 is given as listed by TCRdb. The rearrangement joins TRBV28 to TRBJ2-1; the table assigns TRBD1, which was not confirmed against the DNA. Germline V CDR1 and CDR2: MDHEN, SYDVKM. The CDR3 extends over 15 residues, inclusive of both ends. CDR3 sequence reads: CASSLGDRGYNEKFL.

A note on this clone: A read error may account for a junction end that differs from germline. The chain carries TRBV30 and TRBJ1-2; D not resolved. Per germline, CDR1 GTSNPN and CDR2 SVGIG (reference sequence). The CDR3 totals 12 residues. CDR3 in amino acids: CACSDWLYGYTF. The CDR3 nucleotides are TGTGCCTGTAGTGATTGGCTCTATGGCTACACCTTC.

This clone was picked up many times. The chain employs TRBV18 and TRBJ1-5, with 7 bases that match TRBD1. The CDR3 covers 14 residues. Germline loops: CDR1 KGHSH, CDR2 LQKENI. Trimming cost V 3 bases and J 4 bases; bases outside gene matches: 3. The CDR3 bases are TGTGCCAGCTCACCGGGACAGTCTAATCAGCCCCAGCATTTT. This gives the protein CASSPGQSNQPQHF.

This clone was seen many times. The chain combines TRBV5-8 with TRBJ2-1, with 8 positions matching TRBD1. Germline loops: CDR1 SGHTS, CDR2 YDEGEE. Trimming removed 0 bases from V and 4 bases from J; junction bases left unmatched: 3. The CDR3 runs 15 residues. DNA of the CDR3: TGTGCCAGCAGCTTGGGGACAGGGCGATACAATGAGCAGTTCTTC. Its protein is CASSLGTGRYNEQFF.

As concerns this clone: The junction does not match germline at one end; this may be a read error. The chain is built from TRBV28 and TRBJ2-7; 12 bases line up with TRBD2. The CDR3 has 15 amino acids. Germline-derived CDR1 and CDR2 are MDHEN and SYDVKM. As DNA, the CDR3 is TGTGCCAGCAGCCCGGTACTAGCGGGAGGCTACGTGCAGTACTTC. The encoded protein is CASSPVLAGGYVQYF.

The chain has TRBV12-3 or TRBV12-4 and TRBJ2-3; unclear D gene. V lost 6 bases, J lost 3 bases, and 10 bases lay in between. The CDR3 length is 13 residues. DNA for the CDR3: TGTGCCAGCAGCACGGCCGCTACAGATACGCAGTATTTT. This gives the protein CASSTAATDTQYF.

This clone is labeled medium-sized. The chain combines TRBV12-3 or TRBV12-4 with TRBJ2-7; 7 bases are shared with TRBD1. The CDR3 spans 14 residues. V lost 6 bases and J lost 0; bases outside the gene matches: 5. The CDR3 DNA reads TGTGCCAGCAGGGGACAGACCCACTCCTACGAGCAGTACTTC. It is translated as CASRGQTHSYEQYF.

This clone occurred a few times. The CDR3 reads CASSINGQDSYEQYF. CDR3 coding DNA: TGTGCCAGTAGTATCAACGGACAGGACTCCTACGAGCAGTACTTC. The chain uses TRBV19 and TRBJ2-7; 7 bases are a match to TRBD1. Germline-derived CDR1 and CDR2 are LNHDA and SQIVND (reference sequence). The CDR3 has 15 residues. With V trimmed by 3 bases and J by 0 bases, 5 bases remained unmatched.

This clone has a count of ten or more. The CDR3, as DNA: TGTGCCAGCAGTTTAATTCCAGCTTTGAACACTGAAGCTTTCTTT. This encodes CASSLIPALNTEAFF. The V gene is TRBV28, the J gene TRBJ1-1; D is undetermined. The germline V and J ends were trimmed by 2 bases and 0 bases, with 10 bases remaining between them. The CDR3 has 15 amino acids. From germline, CDR1 is MDHEN and CDR2 SYDVKM.